The TCR beta chain described here comes from a study of beta chain features in type 1 diabetes. The study's findings and limits: Type 1 diabetes patients had moderately but significantly shorter TCRB CDR3s in all four CD4+ subsets.

Once sorted, every population was more than 95% pure. To note about this clone: Its antigen is currently unknown.

This CDR3 comprises 14 residues. Germline V gene sequence: CDR1 SGHDT, CDR2 YYEEEE. Deletions cut 4 bases from V and 5 bases from J, with 15 bases between. Every bit of the isolated RNA underwent reverse transcription, so sequencing read expressed TCRB transcripts. Profiled with immunoSEQ multiplex PCR; TCRdb holds only in-frame clones, not every one. This table holds roughly 340,000 clones, roughly 14% found once. This sequence was found in a young woman with type 1 diabetes. Sample: naive CD4+ T cells from blood. The V and J genes are TRBV5-6 and TRBJ1-1; D may be TRBD1 (5 bases). As DNA, the CDR3 is TGTGCCAGCAGCCTGGGCAGGGCGGGGACTGAAGCTTTCTTT. Its protein product is CASSLGRAGTEAFF.